This T cell receptor beta chain was sequenced for a study of post-analysis software for immune sequencing data. General observations from the study: Batch-matched samples strongly co-clustered by F measure. Controls significantly exceeded multiple sclerosis patients in normalized Chao1 diversity. In patients, TRBV5-6, TRBV5-1 and TRBV20-1 belonged to five TRBV segments found more frequently than in controls.

About this clonotype: Its specificity is unknown.

cDNA libraries of TCR beta carried unique molecular identifiers. T cells numbering roughly 0.95 to 10 million yielded 500,000 to 550,000 cDNA molecules. MiXCR was run by TCRdb on the PCR reads, yielding one entry per CDR3 protein. Of fewer than 550,000 distinct CDR3 sequences in the sample, about a third are singletons; the top ten hold 4.5% to 7.5%. The CDR3 runs 14 residues. Germline CDR1 and CDR2: SGHAT and FQNNGV. The V gene lost 0 bases and the J gene lost 6 bases, with 9 bases spanning the gap. This receptor was obtained from a girl aged 2-17 years with multiple sclerosis. The chain combines TRBV11-2 with TRBJ2-1, with D possibly being TRBD2 (5 bases). Material: blood. The CDR3 nucleotides are TGTGCCAGCAGCTTAGATCGGACTGGCAATGAGCAGTTCTTC. Translating it yields CASSLDRTGNEQFF.